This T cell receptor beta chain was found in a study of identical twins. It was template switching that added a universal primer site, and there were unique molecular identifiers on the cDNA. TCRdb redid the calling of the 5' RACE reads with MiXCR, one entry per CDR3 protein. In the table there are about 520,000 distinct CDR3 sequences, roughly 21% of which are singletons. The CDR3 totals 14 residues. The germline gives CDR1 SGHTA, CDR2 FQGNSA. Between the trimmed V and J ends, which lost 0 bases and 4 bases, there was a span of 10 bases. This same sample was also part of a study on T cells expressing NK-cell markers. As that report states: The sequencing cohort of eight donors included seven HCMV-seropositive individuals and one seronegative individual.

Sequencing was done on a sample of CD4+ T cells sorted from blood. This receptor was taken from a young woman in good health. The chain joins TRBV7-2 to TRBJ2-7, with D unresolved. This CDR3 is CASSLAPGPYEQYF. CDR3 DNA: TGTGCCAGCAGCTTAGCCCCTGGGCCTTACGAGCAGTACTTC.